This TCR beta chain appears in the sequencing data of a study of a mutant IDH1 vaccine in newly diagnosed glioma. Looking at the study overall: The study started vaccination 4-6 weeks after radiotherapy alone, or with temozolomide cycles. It was radiotherapy, temozolomide, or both that patients received previously, with most receiving both.

Sequencing was performed with immunoSEQ multiplex PCR; in TCRdb, only in-frame clones are kept and a portion is missing. The data contain around 61,000 clones, 70% to 90% of them singletons. General study points: Among patients, 90% to 95% showed immune responses induced by the vaccine.

The time point denotes: week 5, during vaccination. Topical imiquimod was applied with each vaccine dose, which held 300 ug of mutant IDH1 20-mer peptide. Every donor had a new WHO grade 3 or 4 astrocytoma that was IDH1-mutant, with loss of nuclear ATRX. Note on this clone: Antigen: not known.

The germline CDR1 and CDR2 sequences are SGHVS and FQNEAQ. CDR3 length equals 13 residues. V was pared by 5 bases and J by 6 bases, with 13 bases between. The material was PBMCs, obtained from a glioma patient whose treatment included an IDH1 peptide vaccine. The clonotype comes from a woman between 40 and 50 years old with glioma. The V and J genes are TRBV7-8 and TRBJ1-2, with D possibly being TRBD1 (5 bases). The CDR3 sequence is CASSRGRVNGYTF. The CDR3 DNA sequence: TGTGCCAGCAGCCGAGGCAGGGTAAATGGCTACACCTTC.